This paragraph reports one TCR beta chain. TCRdb's copy holds only in-frame clones and misses some; the assay was immunoSEQ multiplex PCR. The sample includes over 100,000 clones, about 89% of them seen just once. CDR3 size: 13 residues. Trimming took 8 bases from V and 6 from J, leaving 15 bases between them. Seattle's cohort entered during active infection and was followed longitudinally. The sample comes from a study of blood T cell repertoires in COVID-19. Across the study: From T cells, B-cell-depleted T cells, or PBMCs came the material, which was cDNA or gDNA.

The chain combines TRBV12-3 or TRBV12-4 with TRBJ2-3; D perhaps matches TRBD2 (5 bases). The sequence came from a man in his 60s with COVID-19, enrolled during active disease. The material sequenced was peripheral blood. The CDR3 spells CASGVQEVDTQYF. The CDR3 bases are TGTGCCAGCGGGGTCCAGGAGGTGGATACGCAGTATTTT.